These T cell receptor beta chains were read from a single sample in a study of blood T cell repertoires in COVID-19. Generated by immunoSEQ multiplex PCR, the TCRdb table keeps only in-frame clones and is missing some. The table shows 350,000 to 500,000 clones, with about 88% occurring only once. Sequenced sample: PBMCs or T cells enriched from blood (not recorded which). The receptors here all came from a woman between 18 and 30 years old who had been exposed to COVID-19. Each CDR3 is given without its conserved first and last residue. Clone sizes are given selectively: once, few, many, or a class where the clone is expanded.

CDR3 protein,clone size,J gene,V gene
ASSLLPSFTDTQY,-,TRBJ2-3,TRBV28
ASSLDRGVQETQY,-,TRBJ2-5,TRBV5-6
ASSQNSGPNYEQY,-,TRBJ2-7,TRBV4-3
ASIHRAGDSEQY,-,TRBJ2-7,TRBV6-1
ATKERTSGSYEQY,-,TRBJ2-7,TRBV10-3
ASSLGGLAGITDEQY,-,TRBJ2-7,TRBV11-2
ASSFPSGLAGNEQF,-,TRBJ2-1,TRBV7-2
ATSPSLAGRIYEQY,-,TRBJ2-7,TRBV10-2
ASSPTTGGPGNTIY,-,TRBJ1-3,TRBV18
ASSPIRKTGTAGQPQH,-,TRBJ1-5,TRBV28
ASSSSRVNYGYT,-,TRBJ1-2,TRBV13
ASSVSGTGSSGANVLT,-,TRBJ2-6,TRBV25-1
ASSLPGTDTQY,few,TRBJ2-3,TRBV28
ASSQDQLSYEQY,few,TRBJ2-7,TRBV14
ASSSRPGQGSYEQY,once,TRBJ2-7,TRBV5-5
AWSHGHYNTEAF,-,TRBJ1-1,TRBV30
ASSLAGTGGEKLF,-,TRBJ1-4,TRBV28
ASSVVQGTSSYGYT,-,TRBJ1-2,TRBV9
ASSQFRTQTGYT,-,TRBJ1-2,TRBV11-2
ASSQDLVGVRDTEAF,-,TRBJ1-1,TRBV4-2
ASSSLAGLAKNIQY,once,TRBJ2-4,TRBV5-1
ASSLSLYNEQF,once,TRBJ2-1,TRBV11-2
ASSYASGEGYT,-,TRBJ1-2,TRBV6-5
ASSLIRRGEQY,-,TRBJ2-7,TRBV28
ASSSRTGDQPQH,-,TRBJ1-5,TRBV7-2
ASKGGASDTGELF,-,TRBJ2-2,TRBV7-7
ASIEGATEAF,few,TRBJ1-1,TRBV2
ASSSWTGVNTEAF,-,TRBJ1-1,TRBV6-6
ASRKTTGTYNEQF,-,TRBJ2-1,TRBV6-5
ASSLRTSGVQETQY,-,TRBJ2-5,TRBV4-1
ASSSYSNQPQH,-,TRBJ1-5,TRBV6-5
ASSLGRGGSNQPQH,-,TRBJ1-5,TRBV7-9
ASSFSRGPQETQY,-,TRBJ2-5,TRBV5-1
SASSLMSQY,-,TRBJ2-5,TRBV20-1
ASTDRPERDTQY,-,TRBJ2-3,TRBV5-6
SASSGALTYEQY,-,TRBJ2-7,TRBV20-1
ASSYEDYEQY,-,TRBJ2-7,TRBV28
ASSESRAPGNTIY,-,TRBJ1-3,TRBV2
ASSLWTGQVTDTQY,-,TRBJ2-3,TRBV14
AAGPRGQGGYT,-,TRBJ1-2,TRBV6-5
ASSPGLGSGETQY,-,TRBJ2-5,TRBV7-7
ASSQGRGGYT,-,TRBJ1-2,TRBV4-2
ASSLGLPGRGDTQY,-,TRBJ2-3,TRBV9
ASSLLDSVQETQY,-,TRBJ2-5,TRBV11-2
ASSQDQGVNQPQH,-,TRBJ1-5,TRBV3-1/TRBV3-2
ASRGWRTEAF,-,TRBJ1-1,TRBV27
ASSRTGLYGYT,-,TRBJ1-2,TRBV14
ASIPSGGLSNEQF,-,TRBJ2-1,TRBV7-2
ASSLRPSGRDEQF,-,TRBJ2-1,TRBV7-7
ASSPPQEVSSYNEQF,-,TRBJ2-1,TRBV18
ASRRQGRDSPLH,-,TRBJ1-6,TRBV2
ASSPPGQGSTEAF,-,TRBJ1-1,TRBV23-1
ASSRISRNTEAF,-,TRBJ1-1,TRBV18
AIRGQGSNQPQH,-,TRBJ1-5,TRBV10-3